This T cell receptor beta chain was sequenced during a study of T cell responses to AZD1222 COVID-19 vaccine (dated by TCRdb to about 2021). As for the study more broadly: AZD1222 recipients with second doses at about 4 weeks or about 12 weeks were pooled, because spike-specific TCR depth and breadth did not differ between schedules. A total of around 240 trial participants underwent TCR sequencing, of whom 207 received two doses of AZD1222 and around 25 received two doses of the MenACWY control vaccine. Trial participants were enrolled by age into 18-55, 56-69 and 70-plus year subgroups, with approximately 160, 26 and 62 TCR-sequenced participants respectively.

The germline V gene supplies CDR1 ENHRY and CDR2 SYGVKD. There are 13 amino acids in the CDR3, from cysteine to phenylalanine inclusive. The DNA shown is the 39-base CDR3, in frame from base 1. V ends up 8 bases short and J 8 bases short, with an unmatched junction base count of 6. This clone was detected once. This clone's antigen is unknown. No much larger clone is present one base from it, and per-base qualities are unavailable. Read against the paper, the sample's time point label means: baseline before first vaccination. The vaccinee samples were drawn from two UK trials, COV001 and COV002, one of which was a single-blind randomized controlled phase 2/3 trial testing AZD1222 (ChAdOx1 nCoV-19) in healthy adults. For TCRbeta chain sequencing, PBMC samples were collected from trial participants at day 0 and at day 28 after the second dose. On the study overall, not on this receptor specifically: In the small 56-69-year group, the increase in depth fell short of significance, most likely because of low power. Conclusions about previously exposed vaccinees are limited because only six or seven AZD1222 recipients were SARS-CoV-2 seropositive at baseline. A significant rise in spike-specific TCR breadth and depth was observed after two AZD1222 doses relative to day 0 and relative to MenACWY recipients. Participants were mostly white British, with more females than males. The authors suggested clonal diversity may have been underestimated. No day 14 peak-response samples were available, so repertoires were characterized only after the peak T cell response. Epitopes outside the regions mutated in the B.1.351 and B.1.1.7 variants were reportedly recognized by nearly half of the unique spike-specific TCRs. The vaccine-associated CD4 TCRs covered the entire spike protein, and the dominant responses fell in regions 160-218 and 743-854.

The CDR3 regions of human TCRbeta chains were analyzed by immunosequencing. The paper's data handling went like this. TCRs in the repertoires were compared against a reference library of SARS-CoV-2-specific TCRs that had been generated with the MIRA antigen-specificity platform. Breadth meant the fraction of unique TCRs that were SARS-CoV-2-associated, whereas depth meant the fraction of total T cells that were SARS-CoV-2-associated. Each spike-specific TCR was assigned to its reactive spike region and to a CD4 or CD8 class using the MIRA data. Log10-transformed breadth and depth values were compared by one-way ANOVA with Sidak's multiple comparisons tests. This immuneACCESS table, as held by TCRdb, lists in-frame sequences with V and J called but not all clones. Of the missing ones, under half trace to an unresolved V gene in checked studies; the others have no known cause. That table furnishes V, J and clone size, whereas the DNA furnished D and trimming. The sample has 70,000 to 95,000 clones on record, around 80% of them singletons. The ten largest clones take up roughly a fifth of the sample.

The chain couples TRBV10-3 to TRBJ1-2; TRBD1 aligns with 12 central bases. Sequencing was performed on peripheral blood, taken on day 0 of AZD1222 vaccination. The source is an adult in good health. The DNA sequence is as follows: TGTGCCATCCGCGGGACAGGGGGCGACGGCTACACCTTC. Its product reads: CAIRGTGGDGYTF.